This TCR beta chain was recovered during a study of T cell responses to AZD1222 COVID-19 vaccine. The data were produced by immunoSEQ multiplex PCR, yet TCRdb's version contains in-frame clones alone and is incomplete. This sample has about 120,000 clones, with roughly 92% found just once. The sequencing used peripheral blood, collected on day 0 of AZD1222 vaccination. The clonotype originates from an adult in good health.

The CDR3 DNA follows: TGTGCCAGCAGCTTAGCCTCGGGGTTCGAGTCACCCCTCCACTTT. Encoded protein: CASSLASGFESPLHF. The chain employs TRBV7-6 and TRBJ1-6, with no clear D. This CDR3 comprises 15 residues. Per the germline V gene, CDR1 is SGHVS and CDR2 is FNYEAQ. Between the trimmed V and J ends, which lost 0 bases and 10 bases, there was a span of 13 bases.